The rows below give T cell receptor beta chains drawn from one sample of a study of cytomegalovirus exposure and HLA in healthy donors. Assay used: immunoSEQ multiplex PCR; TCRdb lists only in-frame clones, some missing. The data contain approximately 130,000 clones, roughly 77% of them singletons. Sequencing was performed on PBMCs. Receptor source: a man between 18 and 35 years old in good health and CMV-seronegative. The CDR3 runs from the conserved cysteine through the conserved F or W. The D gene is left open where the match is weak. Clone size is stated in some rows and not others, as once, few, many or a class when expanded.

>NA|NA|TRBV25-1|TRBJ2-7
CASSEGAKQYF
TGTGCCAGCAGTGAAGGGGCGAAGCAGTACTTC
>TRBD2|NA|TRBV10-2|TRBJ2-3
CASGTWGGVTDTQYF
TGCGCCAGCGGAACATGGGGGGGGGTGACAGATACGCAGTATTTT
>NA|NA|TRBV19|TRBJ2-7
CASSVSGRGVGYEQYF
TGTGCCAGTAGTGTAAGTGGACGGGGAGTGGGGTACGAGCAGTACTTC
>NA|NA|TRBV5-1|TRBJ1-2
CASSLISGGFGYTF
TGCGCCAGCAGCTTGATCTCTGGGGGCTTTGGCTACACCTTC
>NA|NA|TRBV5-4|TRBJ1-1
CASFLGTEAFF
TGTGCCAGCTTTCTCGGCACTGAAGCTTTCTTT
>NA|NA|TRBV28|TRBJ1-5
CASSFGGSRNQPQHF
TGTGCCAGCAGTTTTGGGGGGTCACGGAATCAGCCCCAGCATTTT
>TRBD1|NA|TRBV11-2|TRBJ2-7
CASSSGGRFYEQYF
TGTGCCAGCAGCTCAGGGGGCCGATTTTACGAGCAGTACTTC
>NA|NA|TRBV7-9|TRBJ1-2
CASSGVGALKAYGYTF
TGTGCCAGCAGCGGGGTGGGGGCGCTCAAAGCCTATGGCTACACCTTC
>NA|NA|TRBV10-3|TRBJ1-1
CAISYTTDTEAFF
TGTGCCATCAGCTACACTACCGACACTGAAGCTTTCTTT
>TRBD1|NA|TRBV2|TRBJ1-6
CASRMDRGRNSPLHF
TGTGCCAGCAGGATGGACAGGGGAAGAAATTCACCCCTCCACTTT
>NA|NA|TRBV10-1|TRBJ1-1
CASSVRVGDTKMTEAFF
TGCGCCAGCAGCGTGAGAGTTGGGGACACAAAGATGACTGAAGCTTTCTTT
>NA|NA|TRBV7-9|TRBJ1-2
CASSLERGGYTF
TGTGCCAGCAGCTTAGAGCGGGGGGGCTACACCTTC
>TRBD1|NA|TRBV29-1|TRBJ2-7
CSVVTGTESYEQYF
TGCAGCGTTGTTACCGGGACAGAATCCTACGAGCAGTACTTC
>NA|NA|TRBV7-9|TRBJ1-2
CSSTIPAQRPYGYTF
TGTTCCAGCACCATTCCAGCCCAGCGACCCTATGGCTACACCTTC
>NA|few|TRBV7-2|TRBJ1-1
CASRRGSTEAFF
TGTGCCTCACGAAGGGGATCCACTGAAGCTTTCTTT
>NA|NA|TRBV4-2|TRBJ1-1
CASSQDAGGGEAFF
TGTGCCAGCAGCCAAGATGCTGGGGGCGGTGAAGCTTTCTTT
>NA|NA|TRBV6-5|TRBJ1-1
CASSYNTGEAFF
TGTGCCAGCAGTTACAACACAGGTGAAGCTTTCTTT
>NA|NA|TRBV7-9|TRBJ1-3
CASSLEPVRAAGNTIYF
TGTGCCAGCAGCTTAGAACCAGTGAGGGCCGCCGGAAACACCATATATTTT
>NA|NA|TRBV5-1|TRBJ2-7
CASSYHDSSLEQYF
TGCGCCAGCAGCTATCATGACTCCTCCCTCGAGCAGTACTTC
>TRBD2|NA|TRBV5-4|TRBJ2-3
CASSLKERGGVADTQYF
TGTGCCAGCAGCTTGAAGGAGCGGGGGGGCGTCGCAGATACGCAGTATTTT
>NA|NA|TRBV5-6|TRBJ2-7
CASSSSSYEQYF
TGTGCCAGCAGCTCTAGCTCCTACGAGCAGTACTTC
>NA|NA|TRBV11-2|TRBJ2-7
CASSLNSGYYEQYF
TGTGCCAGCAGCTTAAATTCAGGTTACTACGAGCAGTACTTC
>TRBD1|NA|TRBV4-1|TRBJ2-5
CASSQGPTGTLQETQYF
TGCGCCAGCAGCCAAGGCCCGACAGGGACCCTCCAAGAGACCCAGTACTTC
>TRBD2|NA|TRBV7-2|TRBJ2-5
CASSLGVSGTRGETQYF
TGTGCCAGCAGCTTAGGAGTTAGCGGGACTCGGGGAGAGACCCAGTACTTC
>TRBD1|NA|TRBV19|TRBJ2-7
CASSPGQAHEQYF
TGTGCCAGTAGCCCGGGACAGGCCCACGAGCAGTACTTC
>TRBD1|NA|TRBV9|TRBJ2-2
CASSGGQGATGGELFF
TGTGCCAGCAGCGGTGGACAGGGGGCGACGGGGGGGGAGCTGTTTTTT